These 6 T cell receptor beta chains originate from one sample sequenced in a study of T cells in Graves' hyperthyroidism and ophthalmopathy. The source material, RNA transcripts, was used to amplify TCR beta CDR3 regions. First-round RT-PCR targeting the TCR CDR3 was performed with the HTBI primer set. TCRdb recomputed calls from the multiplex PCR reads with MiXCR, one row per CDR3 protein. The table lists some 440,000 distinct CDR3 sequences, 15% to 19% of them singletons, with 7.7% in the top ten. Material for sequencing was blood. The receptor source for this set is a woman aged 18-29 years with Graves' hyperthyroidism.

This clonotype occurred many times. This chain connects TRBV30 to TRBJ1-6; possibly TRBD1 for D (5 bases). This CDR3 has 16 amino acids. The V gene lost 2 bases and the J gene lost 9 bases, with 20 bases spanning the gap. Germline assignment: CDR1 GTSNPN and CDR2 SVGIG (reference sequence). CDR3: CAWSSTKGIFGSPLHF. The DNA for the CDR3 is TGTGCCTGGAGTAGCACCAAGGGGATCTTCGGTTCACCCCTCCACTTT.

The rearrangement uses TRBV9 and TRBJ2-2; a weak D match, TRBD2 (6 bases). The CDR3 is 19 residues long. Germline CDR1 SGDLS, CDR2 YYNGEE. V lost 2 bases, J lost 2 bases, and 22 bases lay in between. The CDR3 region has the DNA TGTGCCAGCAGCGTGGGAGGAAATATGCGGGCAATCAACACCGGGGAGCTGTTTTTT. This gives the protein CASSVGGNMRAINTGELFF.

The chain couples TRBV7-9 to TRBJ2-3; perhaps TRBD2 as D (6 bases). In germline, CDR1 is SEHNR, CDR2 FQNEAQ (reference sequence). Trimming left V 5 bases short and J 3 bases short, with 12 bases between. The CDR3 contains 14 residues. The CDR3 DNA reads as TGTGCCAGCAGCGAGACTAGAGGTACAGATACGCAGTATTTT. It encodes CASSETRGTDTQYF.

The rearrangement links TRBV6-2 or TRBV6-3 to TRBJ1-3; the D is unclear. V was trimmed by 8 bases and J by 2 bases, leaving 13 bases between them. This CDR3 is 14 amino acids long. Germline V gene lookup returns CDR1 MNHEY and CDR2 SVGEGT. The CDR3 DNA sequence: TGTGCCAGCGGGAAAACCGCGGCTGGAAACACCATATATTTT. Residues: CASGKTAAGNTIYF.

The sample holds many counts of this clonotype. V usage is TRBV28 and J usage is TRBJ1-5; TRBD1 is a possible D gene (5 bases). Looked up from germline, CDR1 is MDHEN and CDR2 is SYDVKM. Trimming left V 4 bases short and J 4 bases short, with 17 bases between. There are 16 residues in the CDR3. Here the CDR3 DNA reads TGTGCCAGCAGTTCCCCCGCAAGGGGCCCTAATCAGCCCCAGCATTTT. This gives the protein CASSSPARGPNQPQHF.

The table lists this clonotype with a few counts. A much larger clone differs by one base, so this may be a read error. The V and J genes are TRBV5-1 and TRBJ1-1; 11 bases match TRBD1. The V gene's germline CDR1 is SGHRS and CDR2 YFSETQ. CDR3 length equals 15 residues. CDR3 in amino acids: CTSSLGQGDKTEAFF. CDR3 bases: TGCACCAGCAGCTTGGGACAGGGGGATAAGACTGAAGCTTTCTTT.